This T cell receptor (beta chain) was identified during a study of OX40 agonist ivuxolimab in advanced cancers. Study-wide findings and caveats: At 0.1 to 3.0 mg/kg, CD4+ and CD8+ blood T cells expanded clonally by week 6.

In the case of this clone: Antigen: not known.

Sequenced by immunoSEQ multiplex PCR; TCRdb stores in-frame clones only, minus some. Counted here are 65,000 to 85,000 clones, around 83% occurring once; the ten biggest clones make up 2% to 2.5%. The CDR3 is 16 residues long. Trimming shortened V by 5 bases and J by 0 bases, and 14 bases separated the two germline ends. CDR1 is MDHEN, CDR2 SYDVKM, per germline. The receptor's source is an adult with an advanced solid tumor such as melanoma, head and neck, liver or kidney cancer. V usage is TRBV28 and J usage is TRBJ1-5; D remains unclear. The starting material was CD4+ or CD8+ T cells sorted from blood, obtained in a trial of the OX40 agonist ivuxolimab. This CDR3 is CASSPVDGDSNQPQHF. In DNA, the CDR3 is TGTGCCAGCAGTCCCGTGGACGGAGATAGCAATCAGCCCCAGCATTTT.